Detailed here is one T cell receptor (beta chain). Its antigen is unknown. These data come from a study of shared clonotypes between healthy human individuals. As for the study in general: A couple of women and a few men aged 18 to 49 made up the donors. CD8 memory received one plate per donor, CD8 naive two, CD4 memory three and CD4 naive three.

Selected positively for CCR7 and CD45RO-negative, naive CD8 cells excluded terminally differentiated effector memory CD45RA+ cells. Study-level points and caveats: All-four-donor shared clonotypes had higher generation probabilities than non-shared clonotypes did.

The ends lost 4 bases at V and 3 bases at J; junction bases unmatched: 6. Germline V gives CDR1 SGHRS, CDR2 YFSETQ. This CDR3 spans 16 amino acids. In the study's own analysis: ImmunoSEQ gave junction-only sequences without quality scores, so filtering differed. The protocol was immunoSEQ multiplex PCR, while the TCRdb copy is restricted to in-frame clones and leaves out a portion. V and J calls and clone size are those listed in that table; D and trimming were worked out from the DNA. The table records under 600,000 clones, about 98% of them present only once. V is TRBV5-1 and J is TRBJ2-3, with 12 nucleotides matching TRBD2. The sample taken for sequencing was naive CD8+ T cells sorted from blood. This receptor was obtained from a man in his thirties or forties in good health. CDR3 in DNA: TGCGCCAGCAGCCTCAGGACTAGCGGGAATACAGATACGCAGTATTTT. It yields the protein CASSLRTSGNTDTQYF.